This entry features one T cell receptor beta chain sequence. No antigen is known for it. No qualities accompany the bases; no much larger clone lies one base away. The data belong to a study of cytomegalovirus exposure and HLA in healthy donors (dated by TCRdb to between 2016 and 2019). Study-wide context: In an earlier analysis of under 600 of the donors, 276 Gb of sequence data and 120 million or so unique TCR beta sequences from roughly 180 million T cells were reported. An early release covering roughly 600 HLA-typed donors comprised about 320 gigabases of sequencing data and tens of millions of unique TCR sequences. The genetic ancestry cluster associated with self-reported Caucasian donors included 81% of the 300 to 450 genotyped donors. The aim of the study was to test whether cataloging public T cell receptors could identify signatures of past pathogen exposure. Using immunosequencing, the study profiled T cell repertoires from fewer than 850 subjects and related those repertoires to cytomegalovirus serostatus. Along with the roughly 670-subject first cohort, a separate validation cohort of around 110 different subjects was used. To predict cytomegalovirus infection status, the study combined high-throughput TCR immunosequencing, statistical association of individual TCRs with disease status, and machine learning. A later analysis re-analyzed previously published TCR beta repertoires from about 730 donors and added high-resolution HLA genotyping to study TCR occurrence patterns. The later analysis used no new phenotypic data to find candidate immune exposures, relying instead on TCR beta sequences and their occurrence across donors. To decide whether each TCR beta V gene segment behaved as functional or pseudogenic, an earlier analysis of some 600 of the donors relied on high-throughput TCR beta sequencing. Donor age, sex, ethnicity and CMV serostatus were collected together with the repertoire data. A later genetic analysis took genome-wide SNP genotypes for 398 of the 666 donors and used that subset as a discovery cohort. All discovery cohort repertoires had been generated using a single sequencing platform. Both class I and class II loci were covered by HLA typing, at four-digit resolution. Typing coverage differed by locus: A, B, C, DRB1 and DQB1 were typed in about 620-630 donors, DQA1 in 522, DPA1 in around 580, and DPB1 in approximately 450. Because of strong linkage in the cohort, roughly five DR-DQ haplotypes were treated as single units for association and clustering. Among roughly 400 genotyped donors of the cohort, an average of roughly 230,000 unique TCR beta nucleotide sequences was sequenced per donor, of which 15% to 20% were non-productive. Beyond this particular receptor, the publication reports: Compared with the roughly 600-donor mean, donors in an Asian-associated ancestry cluster had fewer N-insertions in productive TCRs, according to a later genetic analysis. Presence/absence analyses assumed roughly uniform sequencing depth across donors, an assumption that may not hold. A group of highly shared sequence variants was considered likely to be a technical artifact of the sequencing pipeline. A later analysis found that most CMV-associated TCR beta chains appeared HLA-restricted, with HLA associations seemingly driven largely by CMV exposure. Because HLA typing was unavailable for some donors at each locus, only the typed subset was used in association tests. An earlier analysis of 587 of the donors showed that most TCR beta V segments appeared in productive rearrangements either about 90% or about 30% of the time, which broadly matched IMGT annotations. The only immune exposure information available for the cohort was CMV serostatus. The study listed 150 to 200 TCR beta chains as associated with cytomegalovirus. The classifier was reported to diagnose cytomegalovirus status with high specificity and sensitivity in both the original and validation cohorts. Linkage disequilibrium might explain the correlated functional status among segregating V segments, but an unknown experimental factor could not be excluded. Some IMGT-functional V segments, including TRBV6-2 and TRBV6-3, could not be told apart with the 87-base-pair reads, so those segments were excluded. This cohort had only TCR beta chains sequenced, and the lack of alpha or paired-chain data limited which features could be detected. In a later analysis, HLA-associated TCR beta chains showed more clonal expansion and lower generation probabilities than non-associated chains that were equally common. Across donors, most TCR sequences were observed very rarely, whereas some public TCRs were present in many individuals. The authors suggested that the approach could potentially be generalized to other disease states and immunological phenotypes. A later analysis found that TCR association rates varied across HLA loci, with DRB1 alleles showing the most associated TCRs and HLA-C alleles the fewest. At a false discovery rate of 0.05, a later analysis linked under 20,000 TCR beta sequences to specific HLA alleles. An association between a missense DCLRE1C variant and V-gene and J-gene trimming of TCR beta chains was found in a later genetic analysis and replicated in an independent cohort. When HLA alleles, especially DR and DQ, strongly co-occurred, attributing TCR associations to individual alleles was difficult. Several of the top co-occurrence clusters appeared to be linked to parvovirus B19, influenza, CMV and Epstein-Barr virus, according to a later analysis. Three of the identified cytomegalovirus-associated TCR beta chains were confirmed in vitro to be specific for cytomegalovirus antigens. A further reported finding was that TCR beta sequences accurately predicted the HLA-A and HLA-B alleles for most subjects in the first cohort. Approximately 18 rarely observed V segments, including chromosome 9 orphons, were excluded from the earlier analysis of a few hundred of the donors because counts were too low.

Ends trimmed: V by 10 bases, J by 5 bases; bases unmatched to a gene: 11. The CDR3 has 15 amino acids, counting the end cysteine and phenylalanine. Left in the record is the CDR3 DNA by itself, 45 bases read in frame from the first base. The CDR1 and CDR2 encoded by the germline V gene are MDHEN and SYDVKM. The cohort was made up of 500 to 800 healthy bone marrow donors. At the time of sampling, every cohort member was nominally healthy, though immune exposures that went unrecorded were likely present. The donor tested CMV seropositive, placing the donor among the 289 seropositive members of the cohort. A peripheral blood sample was collected from each donor, and TCR beta sequencing was performed on peripheral blood mononuclear cells. The Qiagen DNeasy Blood Extraction Kit was used to extract genomic DNA from the blood cell samples. Receptors were amplified or captured by the immunoSEQ multiplex PCR assay. A mixture of 60 forward primers for TCR Vbeta segments and 13 reverse primers for TCR Jbeta segments was used in the multiplex PCR. The CDR3 region of rearranged TCR beta genes was amplified from genomic DNA with a multiplex PCR assay. Amplified TCR beta libraries were sequenced as 87-base-pair reads on the Illumina HiSeq System. Per the source publication's procedure: In a later analysis, 80 million or so unique TCR beta chains were counted across the 690 or so repertoires, and around 10 million of these chains were shared by at least two donors. A nearest-neighbor algorithm error-corrected the raw reads and collapsed the reads into unique sequences, merging closely related sequences to remove PCR and sequencing errors. V, D and J gene segments were assigned by aligning CDR3 sequences to IMGT reference sequences. For a sequence to be retained, at least a six-nucleotide match to both a V gene segment and a J gene segment was required. A rearrangement was called productive if the CDR3 had no stop codons and remained in frame with V and J, and every other rearrangement was called non-productive. Following IMGT convention, CDR3 was defined as the stretch from the second conserved V-encoded cysteine to the conserved J-encoded phenylalanine. The earlier analysis of about 530 of the donors excluded any sequence lacking an unambiguous match to a single V gene segment. In an earlier analysis of approximately 550 of the donors, V segments were called functional above 56.7% productive rearrangements and were called segregating when the between-donor standard deviation exceeded 5%. A statistical classification framework was built to diagnose cytomegalovirus status from the catalog of TCR beta chain sequences. In a later analysis, TCR nucleotide sequences were compared against IMGT/GENE-DB human TR gene sequences so that V and J genes could be assigned. In a later analysis, CDR3 sequences and most-parsimonious VDJ recombination scenarios were assigned using the TCRdist pipeline. In a later analysis, each TCR beta chain was defined by its CDR3 amino acid sequence together with its V-gene family, and reads lacking a unique V-gene family were excluded. In a later analysis, approximately 640 highly shared, low-generation-probability nucleotide sequences were removed to address suspected cross-contamination and a sequencing artifact. In a later analysis, a clonal expansion index for each public chain was calculated from normalized within-repertoire ranks of inferred template counts. In a later analysis, generation probabilities were computed using a VDJ recombination model fitted to out-of-frame rearrangements, and the results were checked against IGoR. In a later analysis, hypergeometric tests were used to score TCR-TCR, TCR-HLA and TCR-CMV co-occurrence, with a repertoire-size bias correction applied to TCR pairs. In a later analysis, false discovery rates were estimated by permuting HLA or CMV assignments 20 times. A later analysis grouped co-occurring TCRs with DBSCAN, adding TCRdist sequence similarity when clustering within HLA-allele-positive subsets. Repertoires with fewer than 30,000 or more than 120,000 public chains, plus five repertoires with anomalous nucleotide sharing, were excluded from co-occurrence clustering. The table was pulled from immuneACCESS by TCRdb, which kept in-frame rearrangements only. Such tables lose some clones; where checked, under half of the loss comes from unresolved V genes, and the rest has no known cause. That table furnishes V, J and clone size, whereas the DNA furnished D and trimming. This sample has some 140,000 clones in its table, and approximately 78% of those were observed once. 8.1% of the sample is held by the ten biggest clonotypes.

The TCR originated in a woman aged 45-65 years in good health and CMV-seropositive. Sequenced input: PBMCs. The V and J segments used are TRBV28 and TRBJ2-1, with 10 central nucleotides matching TRBD2. The nucleotide sequence is TGTGCCACCTACCCGCTAGCGGGAGCGAACAATGAGCAGTTCTTC. This codes for CATYPLAGANNEQFF.